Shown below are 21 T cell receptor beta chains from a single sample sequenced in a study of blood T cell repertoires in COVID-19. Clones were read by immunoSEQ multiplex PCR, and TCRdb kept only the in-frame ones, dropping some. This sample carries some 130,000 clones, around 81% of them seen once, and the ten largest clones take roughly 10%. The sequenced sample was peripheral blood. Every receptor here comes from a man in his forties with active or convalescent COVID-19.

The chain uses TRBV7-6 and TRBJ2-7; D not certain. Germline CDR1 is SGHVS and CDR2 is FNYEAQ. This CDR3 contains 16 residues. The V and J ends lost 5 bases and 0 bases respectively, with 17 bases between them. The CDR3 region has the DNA TGTGCCAGCAGCCCCTTTGCGGCCTCCAACTCCTACGAGCAGTACTTC. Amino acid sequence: CASSPFAASNSYEQYF.

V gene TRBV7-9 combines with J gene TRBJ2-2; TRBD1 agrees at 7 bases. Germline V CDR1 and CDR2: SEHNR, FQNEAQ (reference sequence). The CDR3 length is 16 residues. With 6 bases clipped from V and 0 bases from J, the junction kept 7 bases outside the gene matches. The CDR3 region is CASSRQQGTNTGELFF. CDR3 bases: TGTGCCAGCAGTCGACAACAGGGGACGAACACCGGGGAGCTGTTTTTT.

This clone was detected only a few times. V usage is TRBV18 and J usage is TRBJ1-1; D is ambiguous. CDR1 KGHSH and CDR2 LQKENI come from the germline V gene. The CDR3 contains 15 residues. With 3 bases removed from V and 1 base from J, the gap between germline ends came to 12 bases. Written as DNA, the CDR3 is TGTGCCAGCTCACCGGAGAATACTAGGAACACTGAAGCTTTCTTT. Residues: CASSPENTRNTEAFF.

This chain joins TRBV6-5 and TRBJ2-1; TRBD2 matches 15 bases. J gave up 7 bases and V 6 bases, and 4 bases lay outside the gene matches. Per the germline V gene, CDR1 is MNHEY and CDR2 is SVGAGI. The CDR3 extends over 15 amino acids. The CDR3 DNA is TGTGCCAGCAGAAAGGGACTAGCGGGGGGAAATGAGCAGTTCTTC. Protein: CASRKGLAGGNEQFF.

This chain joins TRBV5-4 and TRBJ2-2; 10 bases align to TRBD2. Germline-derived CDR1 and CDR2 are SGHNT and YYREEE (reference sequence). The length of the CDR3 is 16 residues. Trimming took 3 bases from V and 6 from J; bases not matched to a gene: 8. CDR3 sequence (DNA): TGTGCCAGCAGCTCATACAGCGGGGGGGCCCCCGGGGAGCTGTTTTTT. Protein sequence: CASSSYSGGAPGELFF.

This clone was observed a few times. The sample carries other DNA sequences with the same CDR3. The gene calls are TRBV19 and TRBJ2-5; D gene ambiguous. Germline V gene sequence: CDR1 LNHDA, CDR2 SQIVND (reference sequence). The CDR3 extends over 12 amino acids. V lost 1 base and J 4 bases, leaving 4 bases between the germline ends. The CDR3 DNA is TGTGCCAGTAGTATAGGAGGAGAGACCCAGTACTTC. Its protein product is CASSIGGETQYF.

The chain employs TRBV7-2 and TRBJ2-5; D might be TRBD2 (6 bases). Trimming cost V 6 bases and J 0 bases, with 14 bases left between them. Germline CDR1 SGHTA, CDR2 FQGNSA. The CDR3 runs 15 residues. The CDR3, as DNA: TGTGCCAGCAGACCAGACCGGGGGTACCAAGAGACCCAGTACTTC. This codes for CASRPDRGYQETQYF.

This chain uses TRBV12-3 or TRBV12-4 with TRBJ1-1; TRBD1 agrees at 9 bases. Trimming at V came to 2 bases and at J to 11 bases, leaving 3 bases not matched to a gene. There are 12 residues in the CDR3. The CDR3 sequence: CASSLRDRDAFF. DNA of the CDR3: TGTGCCAGCAGTTTAAGGGACAGGGATGCTTTCTTT.

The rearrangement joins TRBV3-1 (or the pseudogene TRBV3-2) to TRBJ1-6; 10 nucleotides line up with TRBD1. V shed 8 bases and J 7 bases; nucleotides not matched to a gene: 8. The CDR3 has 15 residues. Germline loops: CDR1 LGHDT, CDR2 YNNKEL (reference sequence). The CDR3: CASSPRDRGNSPLHF. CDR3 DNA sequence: TGTGCCAGCTCCCCTAGGGACAGGGGAAATTCACCCCTCCACTTT.

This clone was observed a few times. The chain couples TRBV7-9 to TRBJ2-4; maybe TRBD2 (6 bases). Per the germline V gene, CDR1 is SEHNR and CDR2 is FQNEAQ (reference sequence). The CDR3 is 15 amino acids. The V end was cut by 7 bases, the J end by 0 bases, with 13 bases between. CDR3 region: CASTAGRVAKNIQYF. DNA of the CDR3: TGTGCCAGCACCGCGGGGAGAGTAGCCAAAAACATTCAGTACTTC. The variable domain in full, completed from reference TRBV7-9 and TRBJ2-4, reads DTGVSQNPRHKITKRGQNVTFRCDPISEHNRLYWYRQTLGQGPEFLTYFQNEAQLEKSRLLSDRFSAERPKGSFSTLEIQRTEQGDSAMYLCASTAGRVAKNIQYFGAGTRLSVL.

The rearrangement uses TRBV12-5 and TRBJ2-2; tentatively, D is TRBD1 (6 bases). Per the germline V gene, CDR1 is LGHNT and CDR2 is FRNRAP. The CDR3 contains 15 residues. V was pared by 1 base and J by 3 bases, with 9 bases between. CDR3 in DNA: TGTGCTAGTGGTTTGGACAGGGTCGACACCGGGGAGCTGTTTTTT. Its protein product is CASGLDRVDTGELFF.

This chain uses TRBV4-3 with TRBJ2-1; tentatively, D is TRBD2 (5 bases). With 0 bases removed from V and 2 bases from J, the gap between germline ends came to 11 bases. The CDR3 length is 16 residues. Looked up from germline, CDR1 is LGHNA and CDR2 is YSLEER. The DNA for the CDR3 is TGCGCCAGCAGCCAAGACCGGGGTGGGGCCTACAATGAGCAGTTCTTC. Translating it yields CASSQDRGGAYNEQFF.

CDR3 sequence reads: CASSAINDRGYGYTF. CDR3 nucleotides: TGTGCCAGCAGTGCAATAAACGACAGGGGCTATGGCTACACCTTC. The rearrangement uses TRBV25-1 and TRBJ1-2; 8 bases fit TRBD1. Looked up from germline, CDR1 is MGHDK and CDR2 is SYGVNS. V was pared by 4 bases and J by 4 bases, with 8 bases of the junction left unmatched. This CDR3 has 15 amino acids.

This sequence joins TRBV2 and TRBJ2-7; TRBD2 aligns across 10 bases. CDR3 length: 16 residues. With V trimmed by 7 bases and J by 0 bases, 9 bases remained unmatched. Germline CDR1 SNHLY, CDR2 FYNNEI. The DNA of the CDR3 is TGTGCCAGCATTTCTAGCGGGGGCCTAACCTCCTACGAGCAGTACTTC. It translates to CASISSGGLTSYEQYF.

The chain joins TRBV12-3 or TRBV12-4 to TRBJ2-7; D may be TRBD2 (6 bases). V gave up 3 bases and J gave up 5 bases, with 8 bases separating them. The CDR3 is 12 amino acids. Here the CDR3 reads CASSLWRDEQYF. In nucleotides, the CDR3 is TGTGCCAGCAGTTTGTGGAGGGACGAGCAGTACTTC.

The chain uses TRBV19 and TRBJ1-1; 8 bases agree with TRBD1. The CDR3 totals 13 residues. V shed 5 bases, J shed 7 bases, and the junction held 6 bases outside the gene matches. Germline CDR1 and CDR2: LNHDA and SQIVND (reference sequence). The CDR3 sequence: CASSPGQAFEAFF. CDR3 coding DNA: TGTGCCAGTAGTCCGGGACAGGCATTTGAAGCTTTCTTT.

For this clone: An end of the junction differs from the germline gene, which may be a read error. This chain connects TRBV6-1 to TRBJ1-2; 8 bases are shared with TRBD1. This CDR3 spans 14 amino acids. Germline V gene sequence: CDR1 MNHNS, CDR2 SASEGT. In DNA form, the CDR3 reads TGTGCCAGCAGTGAAGCGCCCGGACAGGGCCCCCTATTCTTC. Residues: CASSEAPGQGPLFF.

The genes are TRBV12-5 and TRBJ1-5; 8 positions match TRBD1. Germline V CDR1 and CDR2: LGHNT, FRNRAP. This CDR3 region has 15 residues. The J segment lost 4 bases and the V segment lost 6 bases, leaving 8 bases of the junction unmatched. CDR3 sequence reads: CASGPTGGRNQPQHF. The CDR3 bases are TGTGCTAGTGGGCCTACAGGGGGAAGGAATCAGCCCCAGCATTTT.

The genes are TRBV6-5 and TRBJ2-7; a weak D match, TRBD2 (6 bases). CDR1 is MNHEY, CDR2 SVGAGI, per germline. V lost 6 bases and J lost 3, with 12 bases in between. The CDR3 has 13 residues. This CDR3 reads CASRRGTGYEQYF. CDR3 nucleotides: TGTGCCAGCAGGCGGGGAACAGGCTACGAGCAGTACTTC.

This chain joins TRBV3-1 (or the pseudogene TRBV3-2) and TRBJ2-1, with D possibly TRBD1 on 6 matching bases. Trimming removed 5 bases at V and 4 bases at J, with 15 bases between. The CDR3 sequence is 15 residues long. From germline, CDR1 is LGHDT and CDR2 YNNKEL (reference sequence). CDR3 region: CASSDAGTPYNEQFF. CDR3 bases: TGTGCCAGCAGCGACGCCGGGACACCGTACAATGAGCAGTTCTTC.

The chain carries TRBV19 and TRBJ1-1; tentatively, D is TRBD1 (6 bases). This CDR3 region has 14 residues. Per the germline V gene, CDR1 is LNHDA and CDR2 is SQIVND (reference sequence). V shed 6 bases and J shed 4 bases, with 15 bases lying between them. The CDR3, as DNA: TGTGCCAGTAGCGCCAGGGGTCTGTTCACTGAAGCTTTCTTT. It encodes CASSARGLFTEAFF.